This TCR beta chain was documented in a study of breast tumors, draining lymph nodes, adjacent tissues. The CDR3 contains 15 residues. The V gene end was trimmed by 4 bases and the J gene end by 6 bases; junction bases not matched to a gene: 6. Germline V lookup: CDR1 LGHNA, CDR2 YNFKEQ. In its sample, this clonotype was seen many times. The antigen remains undetermined. Axillary draining lymph nodes of breast cancer patients supplied the node samples. MiXCR, run by TCRdb on the multiplex PCR reads, gives a single entry per CDR3 protein. This table holds around 290,000 distinct CDR3 sequences, around 30% found once. Findings and limits, study-wide: Compared with lymph nodes, tumors were less diverse; compared with nontumor tissue, more.

The sequence was obtained from a female donor with breast cancer. Some clones in this sample may be carry-over from other donors' samples. The sequenced sample consisted of axillary lymph node tissue. The V gene is TRBV4-2, the J gene TRBJ2-1, with 10 bases identical to TRBD1. The chain's CDR3 is CASSLRQGAFNEQFF. In DNA form, the CDR3 reads TGTGCCAGCAGCCTCCGACAGGGGGCTTTCAATGAGCAGTTCTTC.